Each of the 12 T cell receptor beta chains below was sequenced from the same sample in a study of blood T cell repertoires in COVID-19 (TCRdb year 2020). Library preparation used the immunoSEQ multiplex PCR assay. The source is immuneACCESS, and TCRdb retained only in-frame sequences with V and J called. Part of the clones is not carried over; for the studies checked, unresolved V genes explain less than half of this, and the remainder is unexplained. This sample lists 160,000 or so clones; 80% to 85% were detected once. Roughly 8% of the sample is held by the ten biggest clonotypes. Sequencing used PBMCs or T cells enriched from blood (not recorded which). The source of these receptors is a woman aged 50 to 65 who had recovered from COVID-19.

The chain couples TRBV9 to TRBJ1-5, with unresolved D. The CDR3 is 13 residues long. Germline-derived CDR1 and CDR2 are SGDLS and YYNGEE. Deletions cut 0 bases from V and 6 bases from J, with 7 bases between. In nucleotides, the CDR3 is TGTGCCAGCAGCGTAGACGAGAGTCAGCCCCAGCATTTT. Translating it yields CASSVDESQPQHF.

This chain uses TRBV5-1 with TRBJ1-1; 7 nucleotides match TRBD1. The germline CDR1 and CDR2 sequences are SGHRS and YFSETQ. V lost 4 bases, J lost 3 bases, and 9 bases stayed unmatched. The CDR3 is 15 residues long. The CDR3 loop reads CASSLVTGDYTEAFF. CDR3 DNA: TGCGCCAGCAGCCTCGTAACAGGGGATTACACTGAAGCTTTCTTT.

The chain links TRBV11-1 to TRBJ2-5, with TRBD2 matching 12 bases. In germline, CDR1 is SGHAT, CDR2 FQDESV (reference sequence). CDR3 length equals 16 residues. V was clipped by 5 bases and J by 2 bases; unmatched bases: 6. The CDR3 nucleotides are TGTGCCAGCAGCCTAACTAGCGGGGGGATTCAAGAGACCCAGTACTTC. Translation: CASSLTSGGIQETQYF.

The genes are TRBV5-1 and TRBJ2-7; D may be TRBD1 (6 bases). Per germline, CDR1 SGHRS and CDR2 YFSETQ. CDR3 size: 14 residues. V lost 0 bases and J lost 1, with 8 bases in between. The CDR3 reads CASSLGGGSYEQYF. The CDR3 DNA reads TGCGCCAGCAGCTTGGGAGGGGGATCCTACGAGCAGTACTTC.

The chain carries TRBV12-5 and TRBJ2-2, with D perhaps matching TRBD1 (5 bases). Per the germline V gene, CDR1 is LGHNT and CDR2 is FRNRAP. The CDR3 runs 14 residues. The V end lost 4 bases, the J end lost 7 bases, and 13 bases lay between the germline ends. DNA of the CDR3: TGTGCTAGTGGTTCATCAGGGAAAGGCGGGGAGCTGTTTTTT. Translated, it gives CASGSSGKGGELFF.

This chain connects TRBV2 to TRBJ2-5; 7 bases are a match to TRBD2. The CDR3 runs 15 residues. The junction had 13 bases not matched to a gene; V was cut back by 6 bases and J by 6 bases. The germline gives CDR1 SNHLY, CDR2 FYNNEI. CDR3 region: CASRGQSREVQTQYF. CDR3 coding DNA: TGTGCCAGCAGAGGCCAAAGCCGGGAGGTCCAGACCCAGTACTTC.

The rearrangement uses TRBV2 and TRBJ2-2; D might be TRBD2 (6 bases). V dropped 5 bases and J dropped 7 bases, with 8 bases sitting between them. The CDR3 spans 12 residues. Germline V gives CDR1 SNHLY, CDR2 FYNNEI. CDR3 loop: CASSLGLGELFF. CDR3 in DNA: TGTGCCAGCAGTCTGGGACTCGGGGAGCTGTTTTTT. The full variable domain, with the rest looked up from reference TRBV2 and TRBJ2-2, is EPEVTQTPSHQVTQMGQEVILRCVPISNHLYFYWYRQILGQKVEFLVSFYNNEISEKSEIFDDQFSVERPDGSNFTLKIRSTKLEDSAMYFCASSLGLGELFFGEGSRLTVL.

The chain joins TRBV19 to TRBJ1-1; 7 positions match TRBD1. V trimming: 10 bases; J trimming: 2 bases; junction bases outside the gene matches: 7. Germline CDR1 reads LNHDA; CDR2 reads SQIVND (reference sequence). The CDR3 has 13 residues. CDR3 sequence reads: CATIGGGNTEAFF. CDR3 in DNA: TGTGCCACAATAGGGGGCGGTAACACTGAAGCTTTCTTT.

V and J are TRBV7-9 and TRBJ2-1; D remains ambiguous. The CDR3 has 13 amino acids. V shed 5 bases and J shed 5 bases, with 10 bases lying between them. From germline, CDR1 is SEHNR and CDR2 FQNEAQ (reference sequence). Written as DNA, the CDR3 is TGTGCCAGCAGCCTTCGACAAGACAATGAGCAGTTCTTC. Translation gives CASSLRQDNEQFF.

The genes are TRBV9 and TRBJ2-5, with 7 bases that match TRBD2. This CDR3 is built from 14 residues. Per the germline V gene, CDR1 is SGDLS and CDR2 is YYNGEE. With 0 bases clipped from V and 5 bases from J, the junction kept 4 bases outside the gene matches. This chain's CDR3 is CASSVVPAGETQYF. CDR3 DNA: TGTGCCAGCAGCGTAGTGCCAGCGGGGGAGACCCAGTACTTC. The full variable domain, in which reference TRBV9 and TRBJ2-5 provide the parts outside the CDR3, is DSGVTQTPKHLITATGQRVTLRCSPRSGDLSVYWYQQSLDQGLQFLIQYYNGEERAKGNILERFSAQQFPDLHSELNLSSLELGDSALYFCASSVVPAGETQYFGPGTRLLVL.

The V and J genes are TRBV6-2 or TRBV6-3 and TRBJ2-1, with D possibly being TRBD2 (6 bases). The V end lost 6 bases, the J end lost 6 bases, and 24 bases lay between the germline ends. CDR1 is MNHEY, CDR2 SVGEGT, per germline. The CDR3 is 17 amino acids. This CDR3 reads CASSLRGSSGFLNEQFF. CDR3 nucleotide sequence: TGTGCCAGCAGCCTTAGGGGATCGAGCGGGTTCCTCAATGAGCAGTTCTTC.

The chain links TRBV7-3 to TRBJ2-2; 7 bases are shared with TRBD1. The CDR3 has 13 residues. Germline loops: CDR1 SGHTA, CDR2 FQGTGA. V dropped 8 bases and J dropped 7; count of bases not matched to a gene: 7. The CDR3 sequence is CASAPRGFGELFF. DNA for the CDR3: TGTGCCAGCGCTCCCAGGGGGTTCGGGGAGCTGTTTTTT.